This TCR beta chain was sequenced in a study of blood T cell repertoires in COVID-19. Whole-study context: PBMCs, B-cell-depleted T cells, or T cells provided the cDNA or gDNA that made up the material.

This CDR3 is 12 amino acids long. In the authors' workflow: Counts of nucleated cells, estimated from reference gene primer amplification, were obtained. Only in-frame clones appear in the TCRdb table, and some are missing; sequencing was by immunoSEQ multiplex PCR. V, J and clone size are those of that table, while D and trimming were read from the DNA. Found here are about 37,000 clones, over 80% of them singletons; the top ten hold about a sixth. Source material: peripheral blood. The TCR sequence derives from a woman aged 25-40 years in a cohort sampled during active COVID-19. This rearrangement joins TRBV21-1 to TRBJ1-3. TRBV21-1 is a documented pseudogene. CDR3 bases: TGTGCCAGCAGCAATGATCGGAACACCATATATTTT. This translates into CASSNDRNTIYF.